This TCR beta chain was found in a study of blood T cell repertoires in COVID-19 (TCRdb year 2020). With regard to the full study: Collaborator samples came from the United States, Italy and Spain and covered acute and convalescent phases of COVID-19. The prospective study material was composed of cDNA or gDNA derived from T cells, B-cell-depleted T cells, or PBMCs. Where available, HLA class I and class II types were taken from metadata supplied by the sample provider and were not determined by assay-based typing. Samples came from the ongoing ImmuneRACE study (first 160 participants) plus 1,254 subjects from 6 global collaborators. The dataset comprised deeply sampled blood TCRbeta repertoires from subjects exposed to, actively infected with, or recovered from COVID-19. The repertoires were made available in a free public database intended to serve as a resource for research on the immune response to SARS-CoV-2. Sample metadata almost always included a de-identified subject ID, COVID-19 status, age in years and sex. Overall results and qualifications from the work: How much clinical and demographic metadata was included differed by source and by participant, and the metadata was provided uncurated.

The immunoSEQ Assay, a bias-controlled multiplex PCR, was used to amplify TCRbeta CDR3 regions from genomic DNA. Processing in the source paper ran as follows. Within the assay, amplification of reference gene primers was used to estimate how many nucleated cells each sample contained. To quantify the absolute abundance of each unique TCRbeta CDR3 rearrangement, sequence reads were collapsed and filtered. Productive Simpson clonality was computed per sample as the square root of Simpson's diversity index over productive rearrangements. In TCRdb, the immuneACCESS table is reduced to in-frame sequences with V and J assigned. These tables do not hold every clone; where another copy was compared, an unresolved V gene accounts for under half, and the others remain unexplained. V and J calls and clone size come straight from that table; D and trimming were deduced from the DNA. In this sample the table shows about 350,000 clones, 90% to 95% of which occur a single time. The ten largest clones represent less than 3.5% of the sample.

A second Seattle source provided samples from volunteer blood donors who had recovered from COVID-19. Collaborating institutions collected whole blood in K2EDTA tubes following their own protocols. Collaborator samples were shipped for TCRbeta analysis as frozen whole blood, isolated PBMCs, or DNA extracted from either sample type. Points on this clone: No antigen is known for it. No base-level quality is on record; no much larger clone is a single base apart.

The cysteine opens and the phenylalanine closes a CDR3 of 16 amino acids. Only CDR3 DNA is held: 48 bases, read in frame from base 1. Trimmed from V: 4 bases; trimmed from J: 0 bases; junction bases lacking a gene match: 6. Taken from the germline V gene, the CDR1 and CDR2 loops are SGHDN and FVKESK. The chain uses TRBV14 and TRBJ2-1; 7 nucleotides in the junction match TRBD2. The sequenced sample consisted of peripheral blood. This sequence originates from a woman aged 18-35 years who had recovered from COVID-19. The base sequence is TGTGCCAGCAGCCCATTCCTAGCGGACTCCTACAATGAGCAGTTCTTC. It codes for CASSPFLADSYNEQFF.